Listed below are T cell receptor beta chains from one sample, sequenced in a study of blood T cell repertoires in COVID-19. TCRdb's copy holds only in-frame clones and misses some; the assay was immunoSEQ multiplex PCR. The sample records about 130,000 clones, approximately 88% being singletons. Material for sequencing was peripheral blood. These receptors originate from a middle-aged man with acute or convalescent COVID-19. CDR3s include the opening cysteine and the closing phenylalanine or tryptophan. Each record gives: clone size, D gene, J gene, V gene, CDR3 DNA, CDR3 protein. The D gene is left open where the match is weak. Expanded clones get a size class; other rows say once, few or many, or leave the size out.

.,.,TRBJ1-5,TRBV6-6,TGTGCCGGGGACCGATGGGGGCTCGGGCAGCCCCAGCATTTT,CAGDRWGLGQPQHF
.,.,TRBJ1-3,TRBV7-2,TGTGCCAGCAGTCTAAAGTACAGGGATGGAAACACCATATATTTT,CASSLKYRDGNTIYF
.,.,TRBJ2-6,TRBV28,TGTGCCAGCAGGGACGGGGGGCTCCCATTCTCTGGGGCCAACGTCCTGACTTTC,CASRDGGLPFSGANVLTF
.,TRBD1,TRBJ1-2,TRBV4-1,TGCGCCAGCAGCCAGGTAGACAGGGAAGGTGGCTACACCTTC,CASSQVDREGGYTF
.,.,TRBJ2-5,TRBV28,TGTGCCAGCAGTTCCCAGGGACTTGGGATGAACACGCGGTACTTC,CASSSQGLGMNTRYF
.,TRBD1,TRBJ1-4,TRBV7-9,TGTGCCAGCAGTAAGGCAGGGGGATTGGACGAAAAACTGTTTTTT,CASSKAGGLDEKLFF
.,.,TRBJ1-1,TRBV29-1,TGCAGCGCCAGGCAATCCTTTATGAACACTGAAGCTTTCTTT,CSARQSFMNTEAFF
.,.,TRBJ2-3,TRBV18,TGTGCCAGCTCACCCCACCCTGGGGGCATCGGAGATACGCAGTATTTT,CASSPHPGGIGDTQYF
.,.,TRBJ1-2,TRBV12-3/TRBV12-4,TGTGCCAGCAGGCCAACAGGGCGCAATGGCTACACCTTC,CASRPTGRNGYTF
once,TRBD2,TRBJ2-5,TRBV27,TGTGCCAGCAGGAATTACGTCATGGGGGGGCAAGAGACCCAGTACTTC,CASRNYVMGGQETQYF
.,.,TRBJ2-1,TRBV9,TGTGCCAGCAGCCTAAGGGGGAGCTCCTACAATGAGCAGTTCTTC,CASSLRGSSYNEQFF
.,.,TRBJ1-4,TRBV5-1,TGCGCCAGCAGCTTGGCTGGCAGGGCTAATGAAAAACTGTTTTTT,CASSLAGRANEKLFF
.,.,TRBJ1-3,TRBV3-1/TRBV3-2,TGTGCCAGCAGCCAAGACAGGGGAAACACCATATATTTT,CASSQDRGNTIYF
once,.,TRBJ1-1,TRBV5-1,TGCGCCAGCAGCAGAGGAGGGGCCGGGGAAGCTTTCTTT,CASSRGGAGEAFF
.,TRBD2,TRBJ2-7,TRBV14,TGTGCCAGCAGCCGGGTAGCGGGAGGCTACGAGCAGTACTTC,CASSRVAGGYEQYF
.,.,TRBJ1-5,TRBV28,TGTGCCAGCAGTTGGTCAGGGATACAGCCCCAGCATTTT,CASSWSGIQPQHF
.,TRBD1,TRBJ2-4,TRBV29-1,TGCAGCGTTCAGGACAGGGGGCTCAACATTCAGTACTTC,CSVQDRGLNIQYF
.,TRBD2,TRBJ2-2,TRBV29-1,TGCAGCGTTGAAGGACTAGCGGGAACCGGGGAGCTGTTTTTT,CSVEGLAGTGELFF
.,.,TRBJ1-2,TRBV6-6,TGTGCCAGCAGTTACTCGAATGGGGCTCGGGGCTACACCTTC,CASSYSNGARGYTF
.,.,TRBJ1-1,TRBV28,TGTGCCAGCAGTTTTGCCGGGGTCCAGAACACTGAAGCTTTCTTT,CASSFAGVQNTEAFF
.,.,TRBJ1-1,TRBV5-1,TGCGCCAGCAGCTTGGGGGCAGGGGACACTGAAGCTTTCTTT,CASSLGAGDTEAFF
.,.,TRBJ1-1,TRBV10-3,TGTGCCATCAGGGGGGCTGTGAACACTGAAGCTTTCTTT,CAIRGAVNTEAFF
.,.,TRBJ2-5,TRBV10-3,TGTGCCATCAGGAAGGCGGTCCAAGAGACCCAGTACTTC,CAIRKAVQETQYF
.,.,TRBJ1-2,TRBV9,TGTGCCAGCAGCGTGCAGAATTATGGCTACACCTTC,CASSVQNYGYTF
.,.,TRBJ1-2,TRBV5-6,TGTGCCAGCAGCCTGCTGACCGACAGAGCTGATAGGGGCTACACCTTC,CASSLLTDRADRGYTF
.,.,TRBJ2-3,TRBV29-1,TGCAGCTTTTATAGGGGGGATACGCAGTATTTT,CSFYRGDTQYF
.,TRBD1,TRBJ1-1,TRBV5-4,TGTGCCAGCAGCCTCAGGACAGGGCAGGAAACTGAAGCTTTCTTT,CASSLRTGQETEAFF
.,TRBD1,TRBJ1-2,TRBV19,TGTGCCAGTAGCGCAGGCCGGGACAGGGAAGTTGCAAGGAGCTATGGCTACACCTTC,CASSAGRDREVARSYGYTF
.,.,TRBJ2-5,TRBV9,TGTGCCAGCAGCGACGCGGGGGAGACCCAGTACTTC,CASSDAGETQYF
.,.,TRBJ1-4,TRBV6-6,TGTGCCAGCAGTTTCGACAGGTGGGGCGGGAAACTGTTTTTT,CASSFDRWGGKLFF
.,.,TRBJ1-4,TRBV19,TGTGCCAGTGCTAACCCAGGGGCTCCGACGACTAATGAAAAACTGTTTTTT,CASANPGAPTTNEKLFF
.,.,TRBJ1-4,TRBV5-1,TGCGCCAGCAGCCTAATGGGGAACTCCGGGGAACTGTTTTTT,CASSLMGNSGELFF
.,TRBD1,TRBJ1-2,TRBV6-6,TGTGCCAGCAGATCCACCGGGACAGATTATGGCTACACCTTC,CASRSTGTDYGYTF